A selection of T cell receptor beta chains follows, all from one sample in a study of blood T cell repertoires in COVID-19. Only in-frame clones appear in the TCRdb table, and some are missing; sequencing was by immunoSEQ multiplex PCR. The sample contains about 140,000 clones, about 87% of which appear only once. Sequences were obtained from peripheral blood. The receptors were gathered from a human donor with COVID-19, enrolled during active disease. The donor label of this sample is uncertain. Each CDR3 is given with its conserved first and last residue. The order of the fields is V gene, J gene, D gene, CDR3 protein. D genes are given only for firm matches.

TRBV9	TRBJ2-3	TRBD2	CASSHSGGATDTQYF
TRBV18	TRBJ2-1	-	CASSHRSGYNEQFF
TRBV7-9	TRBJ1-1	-	CASSLARGWSEAFF
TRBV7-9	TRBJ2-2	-	CASSFRVADGELFF
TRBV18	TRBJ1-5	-	CASSPAGGRSNQPQHF
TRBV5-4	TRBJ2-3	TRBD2	CASSAIAGGTDTQYF
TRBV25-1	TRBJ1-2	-	CASSEGFWGAGGYTF
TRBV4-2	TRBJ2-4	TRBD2	CASSQVAGAIAKNIQYF
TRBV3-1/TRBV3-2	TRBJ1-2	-	CASSQVWQGSGYTF
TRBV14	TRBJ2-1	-	CASSQLRGFSYNEQFF
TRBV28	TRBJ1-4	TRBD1	CASSFGVGDRGRQLFF
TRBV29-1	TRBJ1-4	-	CSACPREGEKLFF
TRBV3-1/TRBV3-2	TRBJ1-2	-	CASSQDATDYGYTF
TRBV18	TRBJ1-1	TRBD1	CASSDRDRGTEAFF
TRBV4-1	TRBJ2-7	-	CASSQGVGSYEQYF
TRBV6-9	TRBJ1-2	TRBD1	CASSHRPGQGHYGYTF
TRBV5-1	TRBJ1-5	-	CASSLGPGVGGQPQHF
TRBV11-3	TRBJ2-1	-	CASSLRDTSYNEQFF
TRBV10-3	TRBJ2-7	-	CAISAGQGRHEQYF
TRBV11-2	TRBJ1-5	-	CASSSGRLNQPQHF
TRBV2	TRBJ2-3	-	CASSSNTDTQYF
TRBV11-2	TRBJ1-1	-	CASSLTGTGGTEAFF
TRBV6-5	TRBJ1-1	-	CASSYVSNTEAFF
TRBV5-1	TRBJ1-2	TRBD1	CASSLGQGEYGYTF
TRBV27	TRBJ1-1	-	CASSLLGRTEAFF
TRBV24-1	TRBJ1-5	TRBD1	CATSDLSLPTGGGQPQHF
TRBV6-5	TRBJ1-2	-	CASTLGGYGYTF
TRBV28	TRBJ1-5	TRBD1	CASNQDRDNQPQHF
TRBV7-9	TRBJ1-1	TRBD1	CASSRTSRRDRDNEAFF
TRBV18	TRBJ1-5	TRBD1	CASSSTTGGLGGQPQHF
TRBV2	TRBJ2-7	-	CASSLQGLPYEQYF
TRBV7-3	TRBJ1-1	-	CASSLTDGGAGTEAFF
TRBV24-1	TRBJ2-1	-	CATSDHMAGARGEQFF
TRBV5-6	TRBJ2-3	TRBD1	CASSLVGQVTQYF
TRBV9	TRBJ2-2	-	CASSLYLNTGELFF
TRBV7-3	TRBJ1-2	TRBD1	CASSLFGQGRGGYTF
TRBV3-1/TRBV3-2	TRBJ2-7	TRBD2	CASSQVSGSRGEQYF
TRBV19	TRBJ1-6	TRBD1	CASSAGTDNSPLHF
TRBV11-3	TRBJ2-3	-	CASSLDSYTDTQYF
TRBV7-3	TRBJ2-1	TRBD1	CASSLGQGGINEQFF
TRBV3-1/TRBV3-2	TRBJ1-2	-	CASSQPAPRGGGYTF
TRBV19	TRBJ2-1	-	CASSISGESDEQFF
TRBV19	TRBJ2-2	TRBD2	CASSIPSGGNTGELFF
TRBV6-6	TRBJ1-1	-	CASSYSVQGPNTEAFF